Listed below are T cell receptor beta chains from one sample, sequenced in a study of blood T cells in healthy people across ages. Each CDR3 protein is one row after TCRdb ran MiXCR on the 5' RACE reads. This table has some 1,000,000 distinct CDR3 sequences, almost 25% appearing once. The data also belong to a second study, concerning T cells of mothers and their children.

Sequencing was carried out using blood. Receptors originate from a girl aged 2 to 9 in good health. Each CDR3 is given with its conserved first and last residue. The D gene is left open where the match is weak. Some rows have no size entry. The others give once, few or many, or a class for an expanded clone.

V: TRBV21-1; J: TRBJ2-4; length: 13; size: few; D: NA; DNA: TGTGCCAGTTGGGACAGGGACAAAAACATTCAGTACTTC; CDR3: CASWDRDKNIQYF
V: TRBV4-2; J: TRBJ1-6; length: 16; size: NA; D: TRBD1; DNA: TGTGCCAGCAGCCAAGAGGAGGGGGCGGCATTGAAACCCCTCCACTTT; CDR3: CASSQEEGAALKPLHF
V: TRBV20-1; J: TRBJ2-1; length: 15; size: NA; D: TRBD2; DNA: TGCAGTGCTAGCCCCGGACTAGCGGCGGACAATGAGCAGTTCTTC; CDR3: CSASPGLAADNEQFF
V: TRBV14; J: TRBJ2-1; length: 16; size: NA; D: NA; DNA: TGTGCCAGCAGCCGATTAGACCCGAGCTCCTACGATGAGCAGTTCTTC; CDR3: CASSRLDPSSYDEQFF
V: TRBV29-1; J: TRBJ1-1; length: 13; size: NA; D: NA; DNA: TGCAGCGTCCTCCGGGTTCTGAACACTGAAGCTTTCTTT; CDR3: CSVLRVLNTEAFF
V: TRBV6-5; J: TRBJ2-1; length: 13; size: few; D: NA; DNA: TGTGCCAGCAGTATCGACCCCCCGGGCGAGCAGTTCTTC; CDR3: CASSIDPPGEQFF
V: TRBV7-2; J: TRBJ2-5; length: 17; size: few; D: TRBD1; DNA: TGTGCCAGCAGCTCCGGGGACAGGGGAAGCATCCAAGAGACCCAGTACTTC; CDR3: CASSSGDRGSIQETQYF
V: TRBV12-5; J: TRBJ2-1; length: 12; size: few; D: NA; DNA: TGTGCTAGTGGTTTGCCCTACAATGAGCAGTTCTTC; CDR3: CASGLPYNEQFF
V: TRBV20-1; J: TRBJ2-7; length: 14; size: NA; D: TRBD2; DNA: TGCAGTGCTCTTCCGGGACTAGGTCCCTACGAGCAGTACTTC; CDR3: CSALPGLGPYEQYF
V: TRBV3-1; J: TRBJ1-1; length: 14; size: NA; D: NA; DNA: TGTGCCAGCAGCCCGATCACTTTTAGCACTGAAGCTTTCTTT; CDR3: CASSPITFSTEAFF
V: TRBV21-1; J: TRBJ2-1; length: 16; size: NA; D: NA; DNA: TGTGCCAGCAGCGCGAGAGCCGGGACTTTCTGGTCCGAGCAGTTCTTC; CDR3: CASSARAGTFWSEQFF
V: TRBV2; J: TRBJ1-5; length: 12; size: NA; D: NA; DNA: TGTACCAGCAGTGAATTGGCGAACTCCGAGCATTTT; CDR3: CTSSELANSEHF
V: TRBV24-1; J: TRBJ2-3; length: 15; size: few; D: TRBD2; DNA: TGTGCCACCAGTGATCGGGGGGAATCCACAGATACGCAGTATTTT; CDR3: CATSDRGESTDTQYF
V: TRBV11-2; J: TRBJ2-1; length: 15; size: NA; D: NA; DNA: TGTGCCAGCAGACCCCCGGGACTTCTGTACAATGAGCAGTTCTTC; CDR3: CASRPPGLLYNEQFF
V: TRBV7-2; J: TRBJ2-5; length: 14; size: few; D: NA; DNA: TGTGCCAGCAGCTTAAGCCGGCCCGGAGAGACCCAGTACTTC; CDR3: CASSLSRPGETQYF
V: TRBV29-1; J: TRBJ2-1; length: 13; size: few; D: TRBD1; DNA: TGCAGCGTTTCGGACAGGACATACAATGAGCAGTTCTTC; CDR3: CSVSDRTYNEQFF
V: TRBV12-3/TRBV12-4; J: TRBJ1-5; length: 17; size: NA; D: NA; DNA: TGTGCCGGCAGTTTTGGCCCCGGGGATCCTTACAATCAGCCCCAGCATTTT; CDR3: CAGSFGPGDPYNQPQHF
V: TRBV3-1; J: TRBJ2-7; length: 14; size: NA; D: NA; DNA: TGTGCCAGCAGCCAAGCTTCAAACCGCTACGAGCAGTACTTC; CDR3: CASSQASNRYEQYF
V: TRBV29-1; J: TRBJ2-7; length: 12; size: NA; D: NA; DNA: TGCAGCTTTCTTACAGGGTTCGACGAGCAGTACTTC; CDR3: CSFLTGFDEQYF
V: TRBV20-1; J: TRBJ2-1; length: 12; size: many; D: NA; DNA: TGCAGTGCTCAGGACAATTTCCAAGAGCAGTTCTTC; CDR3: CSAQDNFQEQFF
V: TRBV28; J: TRBJ1-2; length: 14; size: NA; D: NA; DNA: TGTGCCACCTCGAAGGGGGAAACTAACTATGGCTACACCTTC; CDR3: CATSKGETNYGYTF
V: TRBV14; J: TRBJ1-4; length: 14; size: NA; D: NA; DNA: TGTGCCAGCAGCCAAAGGTCCGTAGATGAAAAACTGTTTTTT; CDR3: CASSQRSVDEKLFF
V: TRBV6-1; J: TRBJ1-5; length: 14; size: few; D: NA; DNA: TGTGCCAGCGGGGGGGCAGCGAGCAATCAGCCCCAGCATTTT; CDR3: CASGGAASNQPQHF
V: TRBV5-5; J: TRBJ1-1; length: 13; size: many; D: NA; DNA: TGTGCCAGCAGCTTGGGGCTGGAAGGTGAAGCTTTCTTT; CDR3: CASSLGLEGEAFF
V: TRBV2; J: TRBJ2-2; length: 19; size: many; D: NA; DNA: TGTGCCAGCAATCCCCCTTTTCGGCAGGGGCCGGAGAACACCGGGGAGCTGTTTTTT; CDR3: CASNPPFRQGPENTGELFF
V: TRBV15; J: TRBJ2-1; length: 17; size: few; D: TRBD2; DNA: TGTGCCACCAGCAGAGACCGACTAGCGGGAGGCGGCAATGAGCAGTTCTTC; CDR3: CATSRDRLAGGGNEQFF
V: TRBV12-3/TRBV12-4; J: TRBJ1-4; length: 14; size: once; D: TRBD1; DNA: TGTGGCAGCAGTCGGGGGACAGGGGATGAAAAACTGTTTTTT; CDR3: CGSSRGTGDEKLFF
V: TRBV7-6; J: TRBJ1-2; length: 15; size: NA; D: TRBD1; DNA: TGTGCCAGCAGCTTAGAGGCGACAGGGGACTATGGCTACACCTTC; CDR3: CASSLEATGDYGYTF
V: TRBV5-1; J: TRBJ2-7; length: 15; size: few; D: NA; DNA: TGCGCCAGCAGCTTGGTTTTGGACAGTCCCTACGAGCAGTACTTC; CDR3: CASSLVLDSPYEQYF
V: TRBV29-1; J: TRBJ1-2; length: 13; size: few; D: NA; DNA: TGCAGAGCCTGGCGGCCAAAGGACTATGGCTACACCTTC; CDR3: CRAWRPKDYGYTF
V: TRBV6-1; J: TRBJ2-5; length: 14; size: NA; D: TRBD1; DNA: TGTGCCAGCAGCTATTGGACAGGGGGAGAGACCCAGTACTTC; CDR3: CASSYWTGGETQYF
V: TRBV5-6; J: TRBJ2-7; length: 17; size: NA; D: TRBD2; DNA: TGTGCCAGCAGCCGTGGGACTAGCGGCCTCAGCTCCTACGAGCAGTACTTC; CDR3: CASSRGTSGLSSYEQYF
V: TRBV6-5; J: TRBJ1-5; length: 17; size: few; D: TRBD1; DNA: TGTGCCAGCAGTTACTCGACAGGGGGGATAAGCAATCAGCCCCAGCATTTT; CDR3: CASSYSTGGISNQPQHF
V: TRBV2; J: TRBJ1-4; length: 15; size: NA; D: NA; DNA: TGTGCCAGCAGTCCAGTGGGGCAAACTAATGAAAAACTGTTTTTT; CDR3: CASSPVGQTNEKLFF
V: TRBV6-1; J: TRBJ1-2; length: 15; size: NA; D: NA; DNA: TGTGCCAGCAGTGAGGTTGAGGGGGGCCCCGCCGACTACACCTTC; CDR3: CASSEVEGGPADYTF
V: TRBV7-8; J: TRBJ2-3; length: 16; size: few; D: TRBD2; DNA: TGTGCCAGCAGCTTAGAATATCTAGCGGGAGCGGATACGCAGTATTTT; CDR3: CASSLEYLAGADTQYF
V: TRBV7-9; J: TRBJ1-5; length: 14; size: NA; D: TRBD1; DNA: TGTGCCAGCAGCTTATCGACAGGGGACCAGCCCCAGCATTTT; CDR3: CASSLSTGDQPQHF
V: TRBV6-2/TRBV6-3; J: TRBJ2-4; length: 11; size: NA; D: NA; DNA: TGTGCCACGCGAGACGCTTTCGATCCGTACTTC; CDR3: CATRDAFDPYF
V: TRBV7-9; J: TRBJ2-7; length: 14; size: NA; D: NA; DNA: TGTGCCAGCAGCTTAGAAAGGACAGATGACGAGCAGTACTTC; CDR3: CASSLERTDDEQYF
V: TRBV20-1; J: TRBJ2-3; length: 17; size: few; D: TRBD2; DNA: TGCAGTGCTAGAAAGGCGGGAGGGCCTTCGTTGGCAGATACGCAGTATTTT; CDR3: CSARKAGGPSLADTQYF
V: TRBV7-9; J: TRBJ1-1; length: 15; size: few; D: NA; DNA: TGTGCCAGCACCCTTCAAGGCGGATCGAACACTGAAGCTTTCTTT; CDR3: CASTLQGGSNTEAFF
V: TRBV27; J: TRBJ2-2; length: 14; size: NA; D: TRBD1; DNA: TGTGCCAGCAGTTTGGGACAGGGTATCGGGGAGCTGTTTTTT; CDR3: CASSLGQGIGELFF
V: TRBV10-3; J: TRBJ2-3; length: 14; size: many; D: TRBD1; DNA: TGTGCCATCACTGAGGGGGCGAGCACAGATACGCAGTATTTT; CDR3: CAITEGASTDTQYF
V: TRBV6-6; J: TRBJ1-2; length: 15; size: NA; D: NA; DNA: TGTGCCAGCAGTTACAGCCCTCCGAACGGGTATGGCTACACCTTC; CDR3: CASSYSPPNGYGYTF
V: TRBV9; J: TRBJ2-2; length: 15; size: NA; D: NA; DNA: TGTGCCAGCAGCGTACGGGGCCATAACACCGGGGAGCTGTTTTTT; CDR3: CASSVRGHNTGELFF
V: TRBV12-3/TRBV12-4; J: TRBJ2-1; length: 13; size: NA; D: NA; DNA: TGTGCCAGCGGGACTGGAACCTACAATGAGCAGTTCTTC; CDR3: CASGTGTYNEQFF
V: TRBV28; J: TRBJ2-5; length: 15; size: once; D: TRBD2; DNA: TGCGCCAGCAGACCCCGACTAGCGGGAGAAGAGACCCTGTACTTC; CDR3: CASRPRLAGEETLYF
V: TRBV29-1; J: TRBJ2-1; length: 14; size: NA; D: NA; DNA: TGCAGCGTTGGGTTCACTAACAGGATCAATGAGCAGTTCTTC; CDR3: CSVGFTNRINEQFF
V: TRBV2; J: TRBJ1-6; length: 15; size: many; D: NA; DNA: TGTGCCAGCAGTGCCAGTGCAGGGACTAATTCACCCCTCCACTTT; CDR3: CASSASAGTNSPLHF
V: TRBV20-1; J: TRBJ2-4; length: 14; size: NA; D: NA; DNA: TGCAGTACTCAAGATTCCCTAGCCAAAAACATTCAGTACTTC; CDR3: CSTQDSLAKNIQYF
V: TRBV7-9; J: TRBJ2-5; length: 14; size: many; D: NA; DNA: TGTGCCAGCAGCCCCCAGCGTGGGCAAGAGACCCAGTACTTC; CDR3: CASSPQRGQETQYF
V: TRBV11-1; J: TRBJ1-1; length: 14; size: few; D: NA; DNA: TGTGCCAGCAGCGCTTGGGAGGGACTGGGTGAAGCTTTCTTT; CDR3: CASSAWEGLGEAFF
V: TRBV15; J: TRBJ2-7; length: 16; size: NA; D: TRBD1; DNA: TGTGCCACCAGCAGATCTAGACAGGGGCCTTACTACGAGCAGTACTTC; CDR3: CATSRSRQGPYYEQYF
V: TRBV20-1; J: TRBJ2-7; length: 11; size: NA; D: NA; DNA: TGCAGTGCCAATTCTGGTCTCGAGCAGTACTTC; CDR3: CSANSGLEQYF